This T cell receptor (beta chain) was retrieved from a study of tumor and adjacent non-tumor tissue in lung cancer. Study-wide background: Each sample yielded about 4.17 million productive TCRbeta reads on average.

The CDR3 loop spans 12 amino acids. Germline V gene sequence: CDR1 SGHRS, CDR2 YFSETQ. Trimming took 3 bases from V and 2 from J, leaving 6 bases between them. In its sample, this clonotype was seen many times. No cell sorting was done before RNA was extracted from the tissue. A modified ARM-PCR protocol with three rounds of nested PCR amplified TCRbeta. TCRdb re-called the multiplex PCR reads through MiXCR, storing one row per CDR3 protein. Of fewer than 120,000 distinct CDR3 sequences listed, about 87% are singletons. The clonotype comes from a man between 65 and 85 years old with non-small cell lung cancer. V and J are TRBV5-1 and TRBJ2-7; D perhaps matches TRBD1 (5 bases). Sequenced sample: lung tumor tissue. The CDR3, as DNA: TGCGCCAGCAGCTCGGACACCTACGAGCAGTACTTC. As protein: CASSSDTYEQYF.